This T cell receptor beta chain stems from a study of blood T cell repertoires in COVID-19. Some clones are missing from TCRdb's copy, which holds only in-frame ones; the method was immunoSEQ multiplex PCR. The data contain some 62,000 clones, more than 65% of them seen just once; the ten biggest clones take up 4% to 5.5%. Source material: peripheral blood. The clonotype originates from a human donor in a cohort sampled during active COVID-19.

The CDR3 coding sequence is TGTGCCAGCAGCCCAATAACAGGGCCGAGCTCTGGGGCCAACGTCCTGACTTTC. Translating it yields CASSPITGPSSGANVLTF. The chain employs TRBV14 and TRBJ2-6; D may be TRBD1 (6 bases). V shed 4 bases and J shed 0 bases, with 16 bases lying between them. In germline, CDR1 is SGHDN, CDR2 FVKESK. This CDR3 is 18 amino acids long.